This TCR beta chain emerged from a study of cytomegalovirus exposure and HLA in healthy donors. Findings and limits, study-wide: Analysis performed later found under 20,000 TCR beta sequences associated with HLA alleles at 0.05 false discovery rate.

As for the donors, each was a healthy bone marrow donor. About this clone: Its specificity is unknown.

A multiplex PCR was run with 60 Vbeta primers and 13 Jbeta primers. Authors' data handling: It was a later analysis that counted tens of millions of unique TCR beta chains, of which around 11 million were shared. This table comes from immunoSEQ multiplex PCR, and its TCRdb copy is limited to in-frame clones, with some not included. D and trimming were read from the DNA, whereas the V and J calls and clone size are those reported in that table. The table includes 65,000 to 95,000 clones, approximately 79% detected once. V lost 7 bases and J lost 10; bases outside the gene matches: 18. Germline V gives CDR1 SNHLY, CDR2 FYNNEI. The CDR3 consists of 16 residues.

This TCR came from a man aged 25 to 40 in good health and CMV-seronegative. Material: PBMCs. The genes are TRBV2 and TRBJ2-1, with 8 positions matching TRBD2. CDR3 loop: CASTGRRGLVVREQFF. As DNA, the CDR3 is TGTGCCAGCACAGGGAGACGGGGACTAGTGGTTAGAGAGCAGTTCTTC.